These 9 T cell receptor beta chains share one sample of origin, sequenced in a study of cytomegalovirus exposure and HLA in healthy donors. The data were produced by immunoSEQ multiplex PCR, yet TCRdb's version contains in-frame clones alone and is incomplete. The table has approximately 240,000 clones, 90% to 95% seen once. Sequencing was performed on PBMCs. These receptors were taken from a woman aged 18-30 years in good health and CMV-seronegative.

In DNA form, the CDR3 reads TGTGCCAGTAGTATGCTAGCGGGCAATGAGCAGTTCTTC. It specifies CASSMLAGNEQFF. The chain joins TRBV19 to TRBJ2-1; 8 bases align to TRBD2. V lost 3 bases and J lost 6; bases outside the gene matches: 1. The CDR3 contains 13 residues. CDR1 and CDR2 (germline): LNHDA, SQIVND (reference sequence). Variable domain in full (rest from reference TRBV19 and TRBJ2-1): DGGITQSPKYLFRKEGQNVTLSCEQNLNHDAMYWYRQDPGQGLRLIYYSQIVNDFQKGDIAEGYSVSREKKESFPLTVTSAQKNPTAFYLCASSMLAGNEQFFGPGTRLTVL.

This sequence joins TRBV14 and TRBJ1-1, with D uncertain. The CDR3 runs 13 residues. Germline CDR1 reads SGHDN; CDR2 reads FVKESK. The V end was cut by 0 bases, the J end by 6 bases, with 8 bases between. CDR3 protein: CASSQDFSAEAFF. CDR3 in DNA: TGTGCCAGCAGCCAAGATTTTAGTGCTGAAGCTTTCTTT.

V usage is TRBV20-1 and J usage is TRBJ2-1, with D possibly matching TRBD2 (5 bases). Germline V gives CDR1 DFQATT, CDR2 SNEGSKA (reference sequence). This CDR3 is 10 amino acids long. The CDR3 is CTAGGYEQFF. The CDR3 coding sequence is TGCACCGCGGGTGGCTATGAGCAGTTCTTC.

CDR3 protein: CASSPPGLALYEQYF. CDR3 DNA: TGTGCCAGCAGCCCACCGGGACTAGCCCTCTACGAGCAGTACTTC. J is TRBJ2-7 and V is TRBV14; TRBD2 aligns across 9 bases. V lost 4 bases and J lost 3; bases outside the gene matches: 7. The CDR3 totals 15 residues. The germline gives CDR1 SGHDN, CDR2 FVKESK.

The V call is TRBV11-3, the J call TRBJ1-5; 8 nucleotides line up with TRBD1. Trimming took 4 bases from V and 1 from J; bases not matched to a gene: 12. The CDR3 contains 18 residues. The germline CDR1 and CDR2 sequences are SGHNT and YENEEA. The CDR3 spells CASSSPPRDRLSNQPQHF. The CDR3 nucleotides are TGTGCCAGCAGCTCACCACCCCGGGACAGGTTAAGCAATCAGCCCCAGCATTTT.

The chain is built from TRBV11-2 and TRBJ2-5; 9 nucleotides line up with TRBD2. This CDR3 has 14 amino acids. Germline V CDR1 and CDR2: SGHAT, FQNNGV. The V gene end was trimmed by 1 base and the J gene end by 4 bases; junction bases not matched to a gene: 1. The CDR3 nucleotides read TGTGCCAGCAGCTTAGCACTAGCGGGAGAGACCCAGTACTTC. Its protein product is CASSLALAGETQYF.

In nucleotides, the CDR3 is TGTGCCAGCGGGTCGGGACTAACCTACAATGAGCAGTTCTTC. It codes for CASGSGLTYNEQFF. J is TRBJ2-1 and V is TRBV9; the match to TRBD2 covers 7 bases. V shed 7 bases and J 2 bases; nucleotides not matched to a gene: 6. Germline values: CDR1 SGDLS, CDR2 YYNGEE. The CDR3 length is 14 residues. The full variable domain, completed using reference TRBV9 and TRBJ2-1, is DSGVTQTPKHLITATGQRVTLRCSPRSGDLSVYWYQQSLDQGLQFLIQYYNGEERAKGNILERFSAQQFPDLHSELNLSSLELGDSALYFCASGSGLTYNEQFFGPGTRLTVL.

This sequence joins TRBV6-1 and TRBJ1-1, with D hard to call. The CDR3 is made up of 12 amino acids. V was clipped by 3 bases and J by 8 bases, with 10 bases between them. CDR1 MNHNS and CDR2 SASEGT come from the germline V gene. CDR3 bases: TGTGCCAGCAGTGATTTTGCGACAGAAGCTTTCTTT. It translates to CASSDFATEAFF.

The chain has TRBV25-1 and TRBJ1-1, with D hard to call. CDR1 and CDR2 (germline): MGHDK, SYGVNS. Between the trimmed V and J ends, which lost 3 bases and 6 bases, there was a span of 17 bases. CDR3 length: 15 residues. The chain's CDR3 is CASSEVWREVPEAFF. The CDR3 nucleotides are TGTGCCAGCAGTGAGGTCTGGCGGGAGGTCCCTGAAGCTTTCTTT.